This T cell receptor beta chain was sequenced for a study of CD8 T cells in Susac syndrome. The T cells that were sequenced for TCR beta were CD8+ and CD4+ cells from blood. Random hexamers were used to reverse transcribe about 0.5 to 1 ug of RNA. MiXCR, run by TCRdb on the immunoSEQ multiplex PCR reads, gives a single entry per CDR3 protein. The sample holds 140,000 or so distinct CDR3 sequences; roughly 94% are singletons and the top ten take 0.065% to 0.1%. The sequence derives from a human donor in good health. The sequencing input was CD4+ T cells from PBMCs.

The CDR3 sequence: CSVYGQGKETQYF. The CDR3 nucleotides are TGCAGCGTCTACGGACAGGGAAAAGAGACCCAGTACTTC. V usage is TRBV29-1 and J usage is TRBJ2-5; 8 bases line up with TRBD1. CDR3 length equals 13 residues. The V and J ends lost 6 bases and 3 bases, in that order; junction bases with no gene match: 6. Germline V lookup: CDR1 SQVTM, CDR2 ANQGSEA.